This T cell receptor (beta chain) was retrieved from a study of blood T cell repertoires in COVID-19. Across the whole study: Italy, Spain and the United States were the sources of the convalescent and acute COVID-19 samples. In each case, the material was cDNA or gDNA derived from T cells, B-cell-depleted T cells, or PBMCs.

CDR1 and CDR2 (germline): SGHRS, YFSETQ. The CDR3 runs 14 residues. V shed 4 bases and J 8 bases; nucleotides not matched to a gene: 9. Per the original data handling: Using reference gene primer amplification, nucleated cell counts were estimated. Clones were read by immunoSEQ multiplex PCR, and TCRdb kept only the in-frame ones, dropping some. Clone size and the V and J calls come from that table; the DNA yielded D and trimming. The table shows some 300,000 clones, with less than 90% occurring only once. Specimen: peripheral blood. The TCR comes from a woman in her sixties or seventies with COVID-19, enrolled during active disease. This rearrangement joins TRBV5-1 to TRBJ1-2; 9 nucleotides align to TRBD1. CDR3 region: CASSVTTGGGGYTF. The CDR3 nucleotides are TGCGCCAGCAGCGTAACGACAGGGGGTGGAGGCTACACCTTC.